This T cell receptor (beta chain) was profiled in a study of blood T cells in healthy people across ages. This CDR3 region has 19 residues. Researchers collected roughly 10 milliliters of peripheral blood from every single donor. In regard to this clonotype: What it binds is not known.

Study-level results: It was the long-lived donors that had more naive CD4+ cells and higher diversity than aged donors.

It was with a sample-barcoded 5' primer and a J-beta primer mix that a second PCR of about 6 to 11 cycles was run. The yield of each sample was at least 2.5 million CDR3-containing paired-end reads. TCRdb recomputed calls from the 5' RACE reads with MiXCR, one row per CDR3 protein. The sample yields roughly 930,000 distinct CDR3 sequences, about 44% seen once. This TCR was sampled from a man aged 25-45 years in good health. The material sequenced was blood. V is TRBV21-1 and J is TRBJ2-5; TRBD1, the D gene given by the table, was not confirmed from the DNA. The DNA matches TRBJ2-7 better at its end, which makes the J call doubtful. TRBV21-1 is a recognized pseudogene. The CDR3 loop is CASRSSGKGGAPPLGEQYF. DNA of the CDR3: TGTGCCAGCAGATCCTCAGGGAAAGGCGGCGCACCTCCTCTTGGCGAGCAGTACTTC.